The 25 T cell receptor beta chains below come from one sample, sequenced in a study of blood T cells in healthy people across ages. Primers used in a second PCR of roughly 6 to 11 cycles were a sample-barcoded 5' primer and a J-beta primer mix. Using its own MiXCR run on the 5' RACE reads, TCRdb lists one record per CDR3 protein. The table has approximately 490,000 distinct CDR3 sequences, around 24% seen once. This same sample was also taken into another study, of T cells of mothers and their children.

Material: blood. The receptors here all came from a boy aged 5 to 17 in good health.

In this sample, this clonotype turned up a few times. This chain links TRBV20-1 with TRBJ2-3, with TRBD2 matching 7 bases. The CDR3 sequence is 14 residues long. Germline lookup yields CDR1 DFQATT and CDR2 SNEGSKA (reference sequence). The V segment lost 6 bases and the J segment 2 bases; nucleotides outside the gene matches: 8. The CDR3 DNA follows: TGCAGTGCACGGACTAGTGGGGTCACAGATACGCAGTATTTT. This codes for CSARTSGVTDTQYF.

This clonotype was observed a handful of times. The rearrangement joins TRBV5-5 to TRBJ2-3; possible D gene TRBD2, 7 bases. In germline, CDR1 is SGHKS, CDR2 YYEKEE (reference sequence). The CDR3 has 13 amino acids. V lost 4 bases to trimming and J lost 2 bases, with 8 bases between them. The CDR3 protein is CASSAGATDTQYF. The CDR3 region has the DNA TGTGCCAGCAGCGCGGGGGCCACAGATACGCAGTATTTT.

The chain is built from TRBV4-1 and TRBJ2-1; 8 bases are shared with TRBD1. Germline CDR1 reads MGHRA; CDR2 reads YSYEKL. The CDR3 consists of 17 residues. V lost 0 bases to trimming and J lost 8 bases; unmatched junction nucleotides: 12. In DNA, the CDR3 is TGCGCCAGCAGCCAAGATCCCCAGGGGGCCACGATGGATGAGCAGTTCTTC. Amino acid sequence: CASSQDPQGATMDEQFF.

This chain links TRBV21-1 with TRBJ1-1; the table's D call, TRBD1, was not checked against the DNA. TRBV21-1 is recorded as a pseudogene. This CDR3 is built from 13 residues. The CDR3 DNA follows: TGTGCCAACGGGTTCCCTGGGAACACTGAAGCTTTCTTT. Its translation: CANGFPGNTEAFF.

This clonotype was observed a few times. This chain links TRBV19 with TRBJ2-1; TRBD2 matches 10 bases. The V and J ends lost 8 bases and 5 bases, in that order; junction bases with no gene match: 3. Germline lookup yields CDR1 LNHDA and CDR2 SQIVND (reference sequence). This CDR3 has 13 amino acids. CDR3 nucleotide sequence: TGTGCCAGTGCGCTAGCGGGAGACAATGAGCAGTTCTTC. This codes for CASALAGDNEQFF. Filled out from reference TRBV19 and TRBJ2-1, the complete variable domain reads DGGITQSPKYLFRKEGQNVTLSCEQNLNHDAMYWYRQDPGQGLRLIYYSQIVNDFQKGDIAEGYSVSREKKESFPLTVTSAQKNPTAFYLCASALAGDNEQFFGPGTRLTVL.

The rearrangement uses TRBV7-9 and TRBJ2-5, with 8 bases fitting TRBD1. The J call is in doubt because the DNA end fits TRBJ2-1 better. The CDR3 extends over 13 amino acids. Germline CDR1 reads SEHNR; CDR2 reads FQNEAQ (reference sequence). Here the CDR3 reads CASSDRTGPEQFF. The DNA of the CDR3 is TGTGCCAGCAGCGACCGGACAGGGCCTGAGCAGTTCTTC.

The DNA for the CDR3 is TGTGCCAGCAGGGCCGGGACAGGGAATGAAAAACTGTTTTTT. Residues: CASRAGTGNEKLFF. The chain employs TRBV7-6 and TRBJ1-4; the match to TRBD1 covers 9 bases. V shed 6 bases and J 5 bases; nucleotides not matched to a gene: 4. This CDR3 has 14 residues. Germline CDR1 and CDR2: SGHVS and FNYEAQ.

This clonotype has ten or more counts. This chain connects TRBV5-1 to TRBJ1-5; D is uncertain. The CDR3 length is 13 residues. Trimming shortened V by 0 bases and J by 0 bases, and 1 base separated the two germline ends. Germline lookup yields CDR1 SGHRS and CDR2 YFSETQ. Written as DNA, the CDR3 is TGCGCCAGCAGCTTGGCTAGCAATCAGCCCCAGCATTTT. Translated, it gives CASSLASNQPQHF.

This chain uses TRBV4-2 with TRBJ1-4; 11 bases align to TRBD1. The CDR3 spans 16 residues. The germline V gene has CDR1 LGHNA and CDR2 YNFKEQ. V shed 2 bases and J 8 bases; nucleotides not matched to a gene: 7. CDR3 loop: CASSQTRGQGGEKLFF. CDR3 nucleotide sequence: TGTGCCAGCAGCCAAACACGGGGACAGGGGGGCGAAAAACTGTTTTTT.

This clonotype appeared a few times. CDR3 coding DNA: TGCGCCAGCAGCTTGGAGTCCGGGGACAATGAGCAGTTCTTC. The encoded protein is CASSLESGDNEQFF. The V gene is TRBV5-1, the J gene TRBJ2-1; possibly TRBD2 for D (5 bases). Between the trimmed V and J ends, which lost 0 bases and 5 bases, there was a span of 9 bases. Germline CDR1 SGHRS, CDR2 YFSETQ. This CDR3 has 14 residues.

This clonotype showed up just a few times. The chain couples TRBV28 to TRBJ2-1; 12 nucleotides align to TRBD1. The DNA matches TRBJ2-5 better at its end, which makes the J call doubtful. CDR1 is MDHEN and CDR2 is SYDVKM in the germline V gene. The CDR3 runs 16 residues. CDR3 DNA: TGTGCCAGCAGTTCCCCCGGGACAGGGGGCGGGGAGACCCAGTACTTC. It codes for CASSSPGTGGGETQYF.

This clonotype was observed a handful of times. The chain joins TRBV28 to TRBJ1-1, with D tentatively TRBD1 (5 bases). V was trimmed by 6 bases and J by 0 bases, leaving 11 bases between them. The CDR3 loop spans 14 amino acids. CDR1 is MDHEN and CDR2 is SYDVKM in the germline V gene. The CDR3 is CASSFGAVNTEAFF. CDR3 in DNA: TGTGCCAGCAGCTTCGGGGCGGTGAACACTGAAGCTTTCTTT. Looking up the rest from reference TRBV28 and TRBJ1-1 gives the full variable domain: DVKVTQSSRYLVKRTGEKVFLECVQDMDHENMFWYRQDPGLGLRLIYFSYDVKMKEKGDIPEGYSVSREKKERFSLILESASTNQTSMYLCASSFGAVNTEAFFGQGTRLTVV.

This clonotype was observed a few times. The rearrangement links TRBV7-2 to TRBJ2-7, with D perhaps TRBD1 (6 bases). The CDR3 runs to 14 residues. V was shortened by 5 bases and J by 2 bases, with 13 bases between the two germline ends. Germline V gene lookup returns CDR1 SGHTA and CDR2 FQGNSA. CDR3 nucleotide sequence: TGTGCCAGCAGCGAACGACAGGTAGCCTACGAGCAGTACTTC. It is translated as CASSERQVAYEQYF.

J is TRBJ2-7 and V is TRBV28, with 7 bases aligning to TRBD1. In germline, CDR1 is MDHEN, CDR2 SYDVKM. This CDR3 region has 13 residues. The trim removed 5 bases at V and 9 bases at J, leaving 10 bases unmatched. The CDR3 DNA reads TGTGCCAGCAGTCCCAAGACAGGGTCAGGGCAGTACTTC. Translated: CASSPKTGSGQYF.

This clonotype was detected only a few times. The V and J genes are TRBV11-2 and TRBJ1-4; no clear D gene. CDR3 length: 15 residues. Trimming pared 5 bases from V and 6 bases from J, leaving 16 bases between. The germline V gene encodes CDR1 SGHAT and CDR2 FQNNGV. CDR3 residues: CASSASRNSYEKLFF. CDR3 bases: TGTGCCAGCAGCGCCAGCAGGAACAGCTATGAAAAACTGTTTTTT.

The rearrangement joins TRBV15 to TRBJ2-2, with 8 bases lining up with TRBD2. This CDR3 is 15 amino acids long. Unmatched junction bases numbered 5, after V lost 1 base and J lost 7 bases. Germline V CDR1 and CDR2: LNHNV, YYDKDF (reference sequence). CDR3: CATSRVAGPGGELFF. As DNA, the CDR3 is TGTGCCACCAGCAGAGTAGCGGGGCCGGGCGGGGAGCTGTTTTTT.

This clonotype was seen a handful of times. The chain carries TRBV20-1 and TRBJ1-1; D call uncertain. This CDR3 comprises 13 residues. Germline V gene lookup returns CDR1 DFQATT and CDR2 SNEGSKA (reference sequence). The V gene lost 0 bases and the J gene lost 5 bases, with 10 bases spanning the gap. The chain's CDR3 is CSARDLGQTEAFF. The DNA of the CDR3 is TGCAGTGCTAGAGATCTAGGGCAGACTGAAGCTTTCTTT.

A note on this clonotype: The conserved final phenylalanine or tryptophan is absent from the CDR3, which likely points to a read error. V is TRBV4-3 and J is TRBJ1-4, with 7 bases that match TRBD1. J lost 5 bases, V lost 4 bases, and 10 bases had no gene match. Germline V lookup: CDR1 LGHNA, CDR2 YSLEER. The CDR3 covers 16 residues. CDR3 nucleotide sequence: TGCGCCAGCAGCCGCATGTCCGGGACAGACAATGAAAAACTGTTTCTT. Residues: CASSRMSGTDNEKLFL.

The J gene is TRBJ1-5, the V gene TRBV6-2 or TRBV6-3; the match to TRBD1 covers 8 bases. Germline-derived CDR1 and CDR2 are MNHEY and SVGEGT. The CDR3 is 15 residues long. V lost 2 bases, J lost 2 bases, and 2 bases stayed unmatched. The CDR3 DNA follows: TGTGCCAGCAGTTACGTGGACAGGGGCAATCAGCCCCAGCATTTT. Its protein product is CASSYVDRGNQPQHF.

The V and J genes are TRBV6-2 or TRBV6-3 and TRBJ2-3; 8 positions match TRBD2. With 6 bases clipped from V and 0 bases from J, the junction kept 8 bases outside the gene matches. CDR3 size: 16 residues. In germline, CDR1 is MNHEY, CDR2 SVGEGT. CDR3 protein: CASRALAGPSTDTQYF. Here the CDR3 DNA reads TGTGCCAGCAGGGCATTAGCGGGGCCTAGCACAGATACGCAGTATTTT.

The chain has TRBV5-6 and TRBJ2-1; D is perhaps TRBD1 (6 bases). Looked up from germline, CDR1 is SGHDT and CDR2 is YYEEEE. CDR3 length equals 15 residues. The V end was cut by 0 bases, the J end by 3 bases, with 10 bases between. The CDR3 sequence: CASSLGPGDYNEQFF. The CDR3 DNA is TGTGCCAGCAGCTTGGGGCCAGGGGACTACAATGAGCAGTTCTTC.

The chain has TRBV5-4 and TRBJ1-1; a weak D match, TRBD1 (5 bases). This CDR3 is built from 14 residues. V shed 4 bases and J shed 1 base, with 11 bases lying between them. CDR1 and CDR2 from the germline V gene are SGHNT and YYREEE (reference sequence). In DNA, the CDR3 is TGTGCCAGCAGCACTGACAGATCGAACACTGAAGCTTTCTTT. Amino acid sequence: CASSTDRSNTEAFF.

The chain couples TRBV14 to TRBJ1-4, with D tentatively TRBD1 (6 bases). Trimming removed 1 base at V and 6 bases at J, with 12 bases between. The V gene's germline CDR1 is SGHDN and CDR2 FVKESK. The CDR3 runs to 15 residues. The CDR3 nucleotides read TGTGCCAGCAGCCAAGTGGGGGCGCCGGATGAAAAACTGTTTTTT. It is translated as CASSQVGAPDEKLFF.

This clonotype was seen only a few times. The J gene is TRBJ2-4, the V gene TRBV20-1, with 9 positions matching TRBD2. Germline assignment: CDR1 DFQATT and CDR2 SNEGSKA (reference sequence). Unmatched junction bases numbered 12, after V lost 1 base and J lost 8 bases. The CDR3 spans 16 residues. This chain's CDR3 is CSARAAASGDRDIQYF. Written as DNA, the CDR3 is TGCAGTGCTAGAGCTGCGGCTAGCGGGGATCGGGACATTCAGTACTTC.

This chain links TRBV7-9 with TRBJ1-4; no clear D gene. Between the trimmed V and J ends, which lost 4 bases and 7 bases, there was a span of 16 bases. Germline CDR1 reads SEHNR; CDR2 reads FQNEAQ (reference sequence). This CDR3 region has 15 residues. The CDR3 here is CASSSSDNVGEKLFF. The CDR3 region has the DNA TGTGCCAGCAGCTCCTCCGACAATGTGGGTGAAAAACTGTTTTTT.